Listed here are 3 T cell receptor beta chains from one sample, sequenced in a study of CD8+CD57+ T cells in acquired aplastic anemia listed by TCRdb under 2018. TCRdb records Illumina HiSeq 2000 as the sequencer. Genomic DNA served as template for TCR beta VDJ combination and CDR3 sequence profiling. TCRdb passed the public sequencing reads through fastp at Q25 and MiXCR, retaining productive beta sequences. Each entry is one CDR3 protein sequence, shown with its most common DNA and genes. The table for this sample lists hundreds of thousands of distinct CDR3 sequences; approximately 70% of them were counted only once. The ten largest clonotypes hold 4% of the sample. The sample consisted of sorted CD4+, CD8+, or CD8+CD57+ T cells (not recorded which) from PBMCs. The source of these receptors is a human donor in good health, serving as a control.

This clonotype was observed at least ten times. This rearrangement joins TRBV19 to TRBJ2-5; a weak D match, TRBD1 (6 bases). V lost 4 bases, J lost 2 bases, and 11 bases lay in between. The CDR3 consists of 14 residues. Germline loops: CDR1 LNHDA, CDR2 SQIVND (reference sequence). The CDR3 DNA reads TGTGCCAGTAGTAGATCAGGGGTACAAGAGACCCAGTACTTC. Its translation: CASSRSGVQETQYF.

As regards this clonotype: A single base separates this from a much larger clone, so it may be a read error. The V and J genes are TRBV6-1 and TRBJ2-5, with 8 bases fitting TRBD1. Trimming removed 6 bases from V and 5 bases from J; junction bases left unmatched: 14. Per the germline V gene, CDR1 is MNHNS and CDR2 is SASEGT. The CDR3 loop spans 16 amino acids. The CDR3 DNA follows: TGTGCCAGCAGCTTGCGTGGACAGGGCGAGTACGAGACCCAGTACTTC. This gives the protein CASSLRGQGEYETQYF.

This chain uses TRBV6-5 with TRBJ2-3; 8 bases map to TRBD2. Germline loops: CDR1 MNHEY, CDR2 SVGAGI. V shed 7 bases and J 4 bases; nucleotides not matched to a gene: 4. The CDR3 contains 13 residues. CDR3 protein: CASTGGAPDTQYF. Here the CDR3 DNA reads TGTGCCAGCACGGGGGGGGCCCCAGATACGCAGTATTTT.